This T cell receptor beta chain was recorded in a study of beta chain features in type 1 diabetes. Study information: Taken together, all samples contributed roughly 100 million examined sorted cells.

A note on this clone: Its antigen remains unidentified. This CDR3 is also generated by other DNA sequences in the sample.

This CDR3 is built from 15 residues. Per the germline V gene, CDR1 is MDHEN and CDR2 is SYDVKM. The junction had 4 bases not matched to a gene; V was cut back by 6 bases and J by 2 bases. Investigators reverse transcribed all isolated RNA, so they sequenced expressed TCRB transcripts. TCRdb keeps only in-frame clones here, not all; method: immunoSEQ multiplex PCR. The table shows roughly 260,000 clones, with 20% occurring only once. Study outcomes and limitations: Shorter templates might be favored by PCR, equally in patients and controls. Shortening of TCRB CDR3s, moderate but significant, appeared in all four CD4+ subsets of Type 1 diabetes patients.

Sequenced: naive CD4+ T cells from blood. The chain employs TRBV28 and TRBJ2-6; 7 bases align to TRBD1. This TCR was recovered from a woman aged 40 to 49 with type 1 diabetes. In DNA, the CDR3 is TGTGCCAGCAGCCGTACAGGGGCTGGGGCCAACGTCCTGACTTTC. It translates to CASSRTGAGANVLTF.